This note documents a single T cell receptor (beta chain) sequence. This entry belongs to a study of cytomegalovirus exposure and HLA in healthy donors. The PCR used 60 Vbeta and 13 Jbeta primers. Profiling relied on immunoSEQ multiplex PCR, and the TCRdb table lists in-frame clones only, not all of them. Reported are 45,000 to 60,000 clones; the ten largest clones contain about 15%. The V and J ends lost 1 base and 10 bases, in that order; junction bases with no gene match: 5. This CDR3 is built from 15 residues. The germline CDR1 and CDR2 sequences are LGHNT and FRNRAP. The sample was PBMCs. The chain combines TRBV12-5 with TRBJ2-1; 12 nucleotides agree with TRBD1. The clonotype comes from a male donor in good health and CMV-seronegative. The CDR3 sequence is CASGLGGTGGSEQFF. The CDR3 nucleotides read TGTGCTAGTGGTTTGGGAGGGACAGGGGGCAGCGAGCAGTTCTTC.